The entry below describes one T cell receptor beta chain. The antigen is not known. This entry comes from a study of cytomegalovirus exposure and HLA in healthy donors. Study context: From donors who were HLA-typed, an early data release held 80 million or so unique TCRs.

Trimming left V 6 bases short and J 1 base short, with 12 bases between. Germline CDR1 is MNHEY and CDR2 is SVGAGI. CDR3 length: 14 residues. The PCR ran on 60 Vbeta and 13 Jbeta primers. Produced via immunoSEQ multiplex PCR; TCRdb's table is partial and in-frame only. This sample carries 90,000 or so clones, about 67% of them seen once, and the ten largest clones take roughly 16%. Broader study findings: Three CMV-associated chains proved CMV antigen-specific in vitro. Cytomegalovirus-associated status was assigned to about 170 TCR beta chains.

The sample was PBMCs. The genes are TRBV6-5 and TRBJ1-1; the D is unclear. The TCR was taken from a young woman in good health and CMV-seropositive. The CDR3 DNA follows: TGTGCCAGCAGCTCGACCGCGGGGAACACTGAAGCTTTCTTT. As protein: CASSSTAGNTEAFF.